This TCR beta chain was identified in a study of CD4+ T cells in melanoma. Study conclusions and caveats: CD8+ T cell, macrophage and B cell function reportedly correlated with neoantigen-specific CD4+ T cells. Diverse differentiation states were reported for melanoma neoantigen-specific CD4+ T cells.

In this sample, this clone turned up once. Its target is unknown. TCRdb's copy holds only in-frame clones and misses some; the assay was immunoSEQ multiplex PCR. Of some 110,000 clones listed, 92% are singletons. The receptor comes from a human donor with melanoma. Material: peripheral blood.

This chain's CDR3 is CATSRDWLAGGEQYF. For the CDR3, the DNA is TGTGCCACCAGCAGAGATTGGCTAGCGGGGGGAGAGCAGTACTTC. The V call is TRBV15, the J call TRBJ2-7, with 11 bases matching TRBD2. The CDR3 has 15 amino acids. Germline values: CDR1 LNHNV, CDR2 YYDKDF (reference sequence). The V gene end was trimmed by 0 bases and the J gene end by 7 bases; junction bases not matched to a gene: 5.